This TCR beta chain stems from a study of cytomegalovirus exposure and HLA in healthy donors (dated by TCRdb to about 2017). Looking at the study overall: An earlier analysis of fewer than 750 of the donors reported approximately 300 Gb of sequence data and roughly 120 million unique TCR beta sequences obtained from some 200 million T cells. Approximately 300 gigabases of sequencing data and about 92 million unique TCR sequences made up an early release that covered several hundred HLA-typed donors. Among the roughly 400 genotyped donors, 75% to 90% belonged to the genetic ancestry cluster associated with self-reported Caucasian donors. The aim of the study was to test whether cataloging public T cell receptors could identify signatures of past pathogen exposure. The study used immunosequencing to profile the T cell repertoires of under 700 subjects and linked those repertoires to cytomegalovirus serostatus. A separate validation cohort of 100 to 150 different subjects was used in addition to the approximately 700-subject first cohort. To predict cytomegalovirus infection status, the study combined high-throughput TCR immunosequencing, statistical association of individual TCRs with disease status, and machine learning. In a later analysis, previously published TCR beta repertoires from about 670 donors were re-analyzed and high-resolution HLA genotyping was added so that TCR occurrence patterns could be studied. Rather than drawing on any new phenotypic data, the later analysis identified candidate immune exposures from TCR beta sequences and the way those sequences occurred across donors. An earlier analysis of 500 to 650 of the donors applied high-throughput TCR beta sequencing to assess whether each TCR beta V gene segment acted as functional or pseudogenic. Donor age, sex, ethnicity and CMV serostatus were collected together with the repertoire data. A later genetic analysis used genome-wide SNP genotypes for about three fifths of the 666 donors, treating that subset as a discovery cohort. Every repertoire in the discovery cohort had been generated on one and the same sequencing platform. Class I and class II HLA loci were covered by the typing at four-digit resolution. Typing coverage differed by locus: A, B, C, DRB1 and DQB1 were typed in roughly 620-630 donors, DQA1 in roughly 500, DPA1 in around 610, and DPB1 in around 440. Five DR-DQ haplotypes were treated as single units for association and clustering because of strong linkage in the cohort. Across some 400 genotyped donors of the cohort, an average of about 220,000 unique TCR beta nucleotide sequences per donor were sequenced, and approximately 17% of those sequences were non-productive. What the authors observed across the whole study: Because HLA typing was unavailable for some donors at each locus, only the typed subset was used in association tests. According to the authors, the approach could potentially be generalized to other disease states and immunological phenotypes. Most TCR sequences were observed very rarely across donors, whereas some public TCRs were present in many individuals. Compared with the roughly 720-donor mean, donors in an Asian-associated ancestry cluster had fewer N-insertions in productive TCRs, according to a later genetic analysis. Strong co-occurrence of HLA alleles, especially DR and DQ, made assigning TCR associations to individual alleles difficult. Immune exposure information for the cohort was limited to CMV serostatus. Because counts were too low, about 15 rarely observed V segments, including chromosome 9 orphons, were left out of the earlier analysis of about 500 of the donors. Compared with equally common non-associated chains, HLA-associated TCR beta chains in a later analysis were more clonally expanded and had lower generation probabilities. A group of highly shared sequence variants was considered likely to be a technical artifact of the sequencing pipeline. The cohort was sequenced for TCR beta chains only, and without alpha or paired-chain data the features that could be detected were limited. In a later analysis, TCR association rates were found to vary across HLA loci, with the most associated TCRs seen for DRB1 alleles and the fewest for HLA-C alleles. Several of the top co-occurrence clusters appeared to be linked to parvovirus B19, influenza, CMV and Epstein-Barr virus, according to a later analysis. The classifier was reported to diagnose cytomegalovirus status with high specificity and sensitivity in both the original and validation cohorts. Correlated functional status among segregating V segments might reflect linkage disequilibrium, but an unknown experimental factor could not be ruled out. In a later analysis, some 18,000 TCR beta sequences were associated with specific HLA alleles at a false discovery rate of 0.05. Roughly uniform sequencing depth across donors was assumed in presence/absence analyses, although this assumption may not hold. In a later analysis, most CMV-associated TCR beta chains were found to appear HLA-restricted, with HLA associations seemingly driven largely by CMV exposure. An earlier analysis of around 600 of the donors showed that most TCR beta V segments appeared in productive rearrangements either about 87% or about 30% of the time, which broadly matched IMGT annotations. Three of the identified cytomegalovirus-associated TCR beta chains were confirmed in vitro to be specific for cytomegalovirus antigens. A total of fewer than 200 TCR beta chains were listed by the study as associated with cytomegalovirus. Because the 87-base-pair reads could not distinguish some IMGT-functional V segments, including TRBV6-2 and TRBV6-3, those segments were excluded. A further reported finding was that TCR beta sequences accurately predicted the HLA-A and HLA-B alleles for most subjects in the first cohort. V-gene and J-gene trimming of TCR beta chains was associated with a missense DCLRE1C variant in a later genetic analysis, and the association was replicated in an independent cohort.

From the germline V gene, CDR1 is MGHRA and CDR2 is YSYEKL. CDR3 length: 14 amino acids, cysteine to phenylalanine. Only CDR3 DNA remains: 42 bases, in frame from the first base. The V and J ends are trimmed by 6 bases and 6 bases, leaving 14 bases between them. Worth noting for this clone: Its recognized antigen is unknown. No much larger clonotype is one base removed from it; base qualities were not supplied.

In total, approximately 610 healthy bone marrow donors made up the cohort. All cohort members were sampled while nominally healthy, although unrecorded immune exposures were likely present. The donor was CMV seropositive and belonged to the group of 250 to 350 seropositive cohort members. Every donor gave a peripheral blood sample, and the peripheral blood mononuclear cells from that sample were used for TCR beta sequencing. Genomic DNA extraction from the blood cell samples was performed with the Qiagen DNeasy Blood Extraction Kit. Library preparation used the immunoSEQ multiplex PCR assay. For the multiplex PCR, a mixture combining 60 forward primers for TCR Vbeta segments and 13 reverse primers for TCR Jbeta segments was used. Amplification of the CDR3 region of rearranged TCR beta genes was performed with a multiplex PCR assay on genomic DNA. Amplified TCR beta libraries were sequenced as 87-base-pair reads on the Illumina HiSeq System. Per the original workflow: A later analysis tallied tens of millions of unique TCR beta chains across the 666 repertoires, and approximately 12 million of those chains were shared by two or more donors. A nearest-neighbor algorithm error-corrected the raw reads and collapsed the reads into unique sequences, merging closely related sequences to remove PCR and sequencing errors. Alignment of CDR3 sequences to IMGT reference sequences was used to assign V, D and J gene segments. For a sequence to be retained, a match of at least six nucleotides was required to both a V gene segment and a J gene segment. A rearrangement was called productive if the CDR3 had no stop codons and remained in frame with V and J, and every other rearrangement was called non-productive. Following IMGT convention, CDR3 was defined as the stretch from the second conserved V-encoded cysteine up to the conserved J-encoded phenylalanine. The earlier analysis of about 560 of the donors excluded any sequence lacking an unambiguous match to a single V gene segment. An earlier analysis of a few hundred of the donors classified V segments as functional when productive rearrangements were above 56.7% and as segregating when the standard deviation between donors was above 5%. A statistical classification framework was developed to diagnose cytomegalovirus status using the catalog of TCR beta chain sequences. In a later analysis, V and J genes were assigned by comparing TCR nucleotide sequences against IMGT/GENE-DB human TR gene sequences. A later analysis assigned CDR3 sequences and most-parsimonious VDJ recombination scenarios with the TCRdist pipeline. A later analysis defined each TCR beta chain by its CDR3 amino acid sequence plus V-gene family, and excluded reads lacking a unique V-gene family. To address suspected cross-contamination and a sequencing artifact, a later analysis removed over 500 highly shared, low-generation-probability nucleotide sequences. A later analysis calculated a clonal expansion index for each public chain from normalized within-repertoire ranks of inferred template counts. In a later analysis, generation probabilities were computed with a VDJ recombination model fitted to out-of-frame rearrangements, and the resulting probabilities were checked against IGoR. A later analysis scored TCR-TCR, TCR-HLA and TCR-CMV co-occurrence with hypergeometric tests, applying a repertoire-size bias correction to TCR pairs. In a later analysis, false discovery rates were estimated by permuting HLA or CMV assignments 20 times. In a later analysis, co-occurring TCRs were grouped using DBSCAN, with TCRdist sequence similarity added in when clustering inside HLA-allele-positive subsets. Repertoires with fewer than 30,000 or more than 120,000 public chains, plus five repertoires with anomalous nucleotide sharing, were excluded from co-occurrence clustering. TCRdb stores this immuneACCESS table with in-frame sequences only. Part of the clones is absent; in the studies checked, under half of the shortfall reflects unresolved V genes, and no reason is known for the rest. Clonal size and the V and J genes are those of that table, whereas D and trimming came from the DNA. The sample has about 100,000 clones on record, roughly 80% of them singletons. The leading ten clones occupy roughly 5% of the sample.

Sequencing used PBMCs. This receptor chain uses TRBV4-1 and TRBJ2-2; no D gene is confidently identified. The receptor was derived from a female donor in good health and CMV-seropositive. The DNA is as follows: TGCGCCAGCAGACGCAACTTGGAGTCCGGGGAGCTGTTTTTT. Translated, it gives CASRRNLESGELFF.